What follows are 17 T cell receptor beta chains derived from one specimen sequenced in a study of cytomegalovirus exposure and HLA in healthy donors. This PCR relied on a set of 60 Vbeta primers and 13 Jbeta primers. The protocol was immunoSEQ multiplex PCR, while the TCRdb copy is restricted to in-frame clones and leaves out a portion. Of 40,000 to 45,000 clones listed, 51% are singletons. Sequenced material: PBMCs. The source is a man aged 60 to 75 in good health and CMV-seronegative.

This chain joins TRBV4-2 and TRBJ2-5; D remains ambiguous. This CDR3 has 15 amino acids. The germline V gene encodes CDR1 LGHNA and CDR2 YNFKEQ. The V end was cut by 1 base, the J end by 5 bases, with 14 bases between. In DNA form, the CDR3 reads TGTGCCAGCAGCCAAGCCCCCCCGGGTGGGGAGACCCAGTACTTC. The encoded protein is CASSQAPPGGETQYF.

This chain links TRBV2 with TRBJ1-1; possible D gene TRBD1, 6 bases. The V and J ends lost 7 bases and 8 bases respectively, with 14 bases between them. The CDR3 totals 12 residues. CDR1 and CDR2 (germline): SNHLY, FYNNEI. CDR3 bases: TGTGCCAGCAAGGACAGAGTCCGAGAAGCTTTCTTT. Encoded protein: CASKDRVREAFF.

The chain carries TRBV28 and TRBJ1-2; D gene uncertain. Deletions cut 1 base from V and 2 bases from J, with 8 bases between. Germline lookup yields CDR1 MDHEN and CDR2 SYDVKM. The length of the CDR3 is 14 residues. The CDR3: CASSLSTLNYGYTF. For the CDR3, the DNA is TGTGCCAGCAGTTTATCTACCTTAAACTATGGCTACACCTTC.

CDR3 protein: CASSQAPGGTGELFF. The CDR3 nucleotides read TGTGCCAGCAGCCAAGCTCCAGGGGGCACCGGGGAGCTGTTTTTT. The chain carries TRBV14 and TRBJ2-2; 7 nucleotides match TRBD1. This CDR3 has 15 amino acids. V lost 1 base, J lost 4 bases, and 3 bases stayed unmatched. CDR1 SGHDN and CDR2 FVKESK come from the germline V gene.

The V gene is TRBV10-3, the J gene TRBJ1-5, with 8 bases fitting TRBD1. Unmatched junction bases numbered 7, after V lost 8 bases and J lost 1 base. Germline loops: CDR1 ENHRY, CDR2 SYGVKD. The CDR3 totals 15 residues. CDR3 coding DNA: TGTGCCATCCGACAGGGGCTTGAGAGCAATCAGCCCCAGCATTTT. This codes for CAIRQGLESNQPQHF.

This rearrangement joins TRBV27 to TRBJ1-2, with 11 bases fitting TRBD1. The CDR3 sequence is 17 residues long. V was clipped by 6 bases and J by 3 bases; unmatched bases: 12. The germline V gene encodes CDR1 MNHEY and CDR2 SMNVEV (reference sequence). The CDR3 DNA is TGTGCCAGCAGCCCCCTGGACAGGGGGCCCTTCCACTATGGCTACACCTTC. Translated, it gives CASSPLDRGPFHYGYTF.

This clone was counted only a few times. The chain joins TRBV7-2 to TRBJ2-1; D is perhaps TRBD2 (6 bases). Trimming pared 6 bases from V and 7 bases from J, leaving 19 bases between. CDR1 is SGHTA and CDR2 is FQGNSA in the germline V gene. This CDR3 has 15 amino acids. CDR3 nucleotides: TGTGCCAGCAGTACTACCGGGACTGTCGTAAATGAGCAGTTCTTC. Its translation is CASSTTGTVVNEQFF. Supplemented by reference TRBV7-2 and TRBJ2-1, the full variable domain reads GAGVSQSPSNKVTEKGKDVELRCDPISGHTALYWYRQSLGQGLEFLIYFQGNSAPDKSGLPSDRFSAERTGGSVSTLTIQRTQQEDSAVYLCASSTTGTVVNEQFFGPGTRLTVL.

This clone was seen a handful of times. The chain couples TRBV4-3 to TRBJ2-3; a weak D match, TRBD2 (6 bases). V shed 6 bases and J shed 1 base, with 17 bases lying between them. Germline CDR1 is LGHNA and CDR2 is YSLEER. There are 16 residues in the CDR3. The CDR3 nucleotides read TGCGCCAGCAGTCCTCTACGGGCTAGCGGCACAGATACGCAGTATTTT. It yields the protein CASSPLRASGTDTQYF.

The J gene is TRBJ1-2, the V gene TRBV15; D may be TRBD1 (6 bases). V gave up 8 bases and J gave up 6 bases, with 13 bases separating them. The CDR3 consists of 12 residues. The germline CDR1 and CDR2 sequences are LNHNV and YYDKDF (reference sequence). The CDR3 loop reads CATFSGVNGYTF. DNA for the CDR3: TGTGCCACCTTCTCAGGGGTGAATGGCTACACCTTC.

V and J are TRBV6-5 and TRBJ1-5; the D is unclear. Trimming removed 6 bases from V and 4 bases from J, with 10 bases in between. CDR3 length: 13 amino acids. Looked up from germline, CDR1 is MNHEY and CDR2 is SVGAGI. Written as DNA, the CDR3 is TGTGCCAGCAGGGCCGGGTGGAATCAGCCCCAGCATTTT. Protein: CASRAGWNQPQHF.

This chain connects TRBV30 to TRBJ1-1, with D maybe TRBD1 (5 bases). Trimming cost V 3 bases and J 4 bases, with 9 bases left between them. CDR1 GTSNPN and CDR2 SVGIG come from the germline V gene (reference sequence). This CDR3 has 12 residues. CDR3 in amino acids: CAWRGGLTEAFF. The CDR3 DNA reads TGTGCCTGGAGGGGGGGTCTCACTGAAGCTTTCTTT.

The CDR3 DNA reads as TGCGCCAGCAGCTTGCGGGGGACTAATGAAAAACTGTTTTTT. Translating it yields CASSLRGTNEKLFF. J is TRBJ1-4 and V is TRBV5-1, with D possibly being TRBD1 (5 bases). Trimming pared 1 base from V and 2 bases from J, leaving 6 bases between. Germline V gives CDR1 SGHRS, CDR2 YFSETQ. The CDR3 is 14 residues long.

This clone showed up just a few times. V gene TRBV5-1 combines with J gene TRBJ2-1, with 9 bases aligning to TRBD2. Germline V gene lookup returns CDR1 SGHRS and CDR2 YFSETQ. The ends lost 0 bases at V and 8 bases at J; junction bases unmatched: 6. The length of the CDR3 is 15 residues. As DNA, the CDR3 is TGCGCCAGCAGCTTGGGGCTAGCGGGGCGAGATGAGCAGTTCTTC. Residues: CASSLGLAGRDEQFF.

This clone showed up just a few times. The CDR3 spells CAWSHFGQGKISYNEQFF. DNA of the CDR3: TGTGCCTGGAGTCATTTTGGACAGGGAAAAATCTCCTACAATGAGCAGTTCTTC. This chain links TRBV30 with TRBJ2-1, with 8 positions matching TRBD1. Germline CDR1 reads GTSNPN; CDR2 reads SVGIG (reference sequence). The CDR3 runs to 18 residues. J was trimmed by 0 bases and V by 2 bases; bases with no gene match: 12.

The CDR3: CASRTRGLNTGELFF. In nucleotides, the CDR3 is TGTGCCAGCCGGACGCGGGGGCTGAACACCGGGGAGCTGTTTTTT. This rearrangement joins TRBV6-6 to TRBJ2-2; D is possibly TRBD2 (7 bases). Between the trimmed V and J ends, which lost 8 bases and 1 base, there was a span of 14 bases. This CDR3 is 15 amino acids long. Per germline, CDR1 MNHNY and CDR2 SVGAGI (reference sequence).

The rearrangement links TRBV9 to TRBJ1-1; no definite D call. The CDR3 extends over 13 amino acids. V was pared by 4 bases and J by 3 bases, with 10 bases between. In germline, CDR1 is SGDLS, CDR2 YYNGEE. The CDR3 is CASSQSPYTEAFF. The CDR3 DNA is TGTGCCAGCAGCCAGTCTCCGTACACTGAAGCTTTCTTT.

The chain joins TRBV7-2 to TRBJ2-5, with 7 bases that match TRBD2. This CDR3 region has 17 residues. Germline V lookup: CDR1 SGHTA, CDR2 FQGNSA. Trimming at V came to 1 base and at J to 4 bases, leaving 12 bases not matched to a gene. CDR3 in amino acids: CASSLEASGYSGETQYF. The DNA for the CDR3 is TGTGCCAGCAGCTTAGAGGCTAGCGGTTATAGCGGAGAGACCCAGTACTTC.